This section outlines one T cell receptor beta chain sequence together with its context. CDR3 length equals 15 residues. V lost 6 bases, J lost 5 bases, and 12 bases stayed unmatched. Germline CDR1 and CDR2: MNHNY and SVGAGI (reference sequence). The entry originates in a study of blood T cell repertoires in COVID-19. In the original analysis: Amplifying reference gene primers gave estimates of nucleated cell counts. The table came from immunoSEQ multiplex PCR; TCRdb's copy has only in-frame clones and leaves some out. V and J calls and clone size are those listed in that table; D and trimming were worked out from the DNA. The repertoire holds more than 45,000 clones, roughly 91% seen once, with roughly a quarter in the top ten.

The chain combines TRBV6-6 with TRBJ2-5, with 7 bases lining up with TRBD2. This clonotype was obtained from a human donor in a cohort sampled during active COVID-19. The sequencing input was peripheral blood. CDR3 coding DNA: TGTGCCAGCAGAGAGAGACTAGCAGGAAGTGAGACCCAGTACTTC. Translation gives CASRERLAGSETQYF.